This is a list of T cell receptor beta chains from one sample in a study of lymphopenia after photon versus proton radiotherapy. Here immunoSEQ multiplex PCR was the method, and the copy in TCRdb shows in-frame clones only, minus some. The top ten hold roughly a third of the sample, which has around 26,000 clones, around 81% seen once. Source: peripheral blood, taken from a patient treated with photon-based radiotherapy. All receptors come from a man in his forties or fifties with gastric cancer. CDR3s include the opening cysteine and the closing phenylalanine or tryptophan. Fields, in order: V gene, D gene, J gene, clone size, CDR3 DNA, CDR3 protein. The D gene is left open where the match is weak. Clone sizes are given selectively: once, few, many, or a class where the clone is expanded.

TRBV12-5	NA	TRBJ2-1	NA	TGTGCTAGTGGTTTGAGACTAAACGCCAATGAGCAGTTCTTC	CASGLRLNANEQFF
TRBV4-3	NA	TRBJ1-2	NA	TGCGCCAGCAGCCAAGATTGGACTAGGCCACCCCTCACCTTC	CASSQDWTRPPLTF
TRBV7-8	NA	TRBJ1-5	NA	TGTGCCAGCAGCCCGCGGGGGGCAAGAGATCAGCCCCAGCATTTT	CASSPRGARDQPQHF
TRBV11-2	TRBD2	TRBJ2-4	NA	TGTGCCAGCAGCCAAGGTCGGGGAGGGAAAAACATTCAGTACTTC	CASSQGRGGKNIQYF
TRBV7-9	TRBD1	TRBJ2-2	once	TGTGCCAGCAGCTCCGGGACAGGGACGGGGGAGCTGTTTTTT	CASSSGTGTGELFF
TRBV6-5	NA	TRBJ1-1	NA	TGTGCCAGCCAACGCTTCACGAACACTGAAGCTTTCTTT	CASQRFTNTEAFF
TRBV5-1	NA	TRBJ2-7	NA	TGCGCCAGCAGCGCGGATAACAGGTTCTACGAGCAGTACTTC	CASSADNRFYEQYF
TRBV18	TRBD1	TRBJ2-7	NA	TGTGCCAGCTCACCGTTGGGACAGGGGATGGGCTACGAGCAGTACTTC	CASSPLGQGMGYEQYF
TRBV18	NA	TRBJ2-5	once	TGTGCCAGCTCACCACCGACGGGACATAAACAAGAGACCCAGTACTTC	CASSPPTGHKQETQYF
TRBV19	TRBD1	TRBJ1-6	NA	TGTGCCAGTAGGACCACAGGGGATAGGCTCGCGAATTCACCCCTCCACTTT	CASRTTGDRLANSPLHF
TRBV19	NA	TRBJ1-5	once	TGTGCCAGTAAAATCGGGCAGAACAATCAGCCCCAGCATTTT	CASKIGQNNQPQHF
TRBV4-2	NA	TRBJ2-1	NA	TGTGCCAGCAGAAAGGAGGCGGGCCCCCGCAATGAGCAGTTCTTC	CASRKEAGPRNEQFF
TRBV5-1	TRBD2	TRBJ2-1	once	TGCGCCAGCAGCTTGCTCGCGGGAGGCATGGGTGAGCAGTTCTTC	CASSLLAGGMGEQFF
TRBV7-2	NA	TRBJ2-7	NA	TGTGCCAGCAGCAAAATAGACACGTCTAGCTCCTACGAGCAGTACTTC	CASSKIDTSSSYEQYF
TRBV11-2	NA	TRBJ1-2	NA	TGTGCCAGCAGCTCTCAGGTTTTGGTATATGGCTACACCTTC	CASSSQVLVYGYTF
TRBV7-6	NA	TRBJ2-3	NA	TGTGCCAGCAGCTTAGGGTCTGCAGATACGCAGTATTTT	CASSLGSADTQYF
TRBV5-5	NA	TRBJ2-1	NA	TGTGCCAGCAGCTCCCGGGGGAACTCCTACAATGAGCAGTTCTTC	CASSSRGNSYNEQFF
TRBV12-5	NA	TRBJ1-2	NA	TGTGCTAGTAGGCCGGGCGGGGGCTATGGCTACACCTTC	CASRPGGGYGYTF
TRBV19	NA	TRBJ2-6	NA	TGTGCCAGTAGACCGGACAGCTCTGGGGCCAACGTCCTGACTTTC	CASRPDSSGANVLTF
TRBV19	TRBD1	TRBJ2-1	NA	TGTGCCAGTAGTATCCGACAGGGGGCTAACAATGAGCAGTTCTTC	CASSIRQGANNEQFF
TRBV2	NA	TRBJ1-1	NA	TGTGCCACCCGGGGGGACACTGAAGCTTTCTTT	CATRGDTEAFF
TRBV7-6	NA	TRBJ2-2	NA	TGTGCCAGCAGTCGAGACGGCAACACCGGGGAGCTGTTTTTT	CASSRDGNTGELFF
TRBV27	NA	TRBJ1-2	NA	TGTGCCAGCAGTCCCCGAAGGACGTACCTCGCCTACACCTTC	CASSPRRTYLAYTF
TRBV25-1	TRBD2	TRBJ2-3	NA	TGTGCCAGCAGTGGGTGGACTAGCGGGGGTGATACGCAGTATTTT	CASSGWTSGGDTQYF
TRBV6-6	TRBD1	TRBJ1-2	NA	TGTGCCAGCAGTTATATGGGACAGGGTGATGGCTACACCTTC	CASSYMGQGDGYTF
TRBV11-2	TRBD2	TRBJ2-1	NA	TGTGCCAGCAGCTTAGAGGTGACTAGCCTCAATGAGCAGTTCTTC	CASSLEVTSLNEQFF
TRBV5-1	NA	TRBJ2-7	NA	TGCGCCAGCAGCGCCACAGGGGAGGGGCAGTACTTC	CASSATGEGQYF
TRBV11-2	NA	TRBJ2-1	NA	TGTGCCAGCAGTCGCAGTCCCCTCTCTCTCTCCTACAATGAGCAGTTCTTC	CASSRSPLSLSYNEQFF
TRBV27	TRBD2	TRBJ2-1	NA	TGTGCCAGCACCCCTCCGGGACTAGCGGGGGATAATGAGCAGTTCTTC	CASTPPGLAGDNEQFF
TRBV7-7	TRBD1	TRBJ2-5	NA	TGTGCCAGCACCTCCGGGACAGCCAAGGGGGAGACCCAGTACTTC	CASTSGTAKGETQYF
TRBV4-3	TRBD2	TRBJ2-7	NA	TGCGCCAGCAGCCAGGCTCCGGGACTAGCCCACGAGCAGTACTTC	CASSQAPGLAHEQYF
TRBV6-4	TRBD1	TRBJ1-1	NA	TGTGCCAGCAGATTGACAGGGATGAACACTGAAGCTTTCTTT	CASRLTGMNTEAFF
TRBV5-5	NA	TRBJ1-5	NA	TGTGCCAGCAGCTTGTGGGGCGGACAGCCCCAGCATTTT	CASSLWGGQPQHF
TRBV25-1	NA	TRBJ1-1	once	TGTGCCAGCAGGGGAGGGTTGCACACTGAAGCTTTCTTT	CASRGGLHTEAFF
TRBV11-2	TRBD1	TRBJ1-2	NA	TGTGCCAGCAGCTTAGCGGCAGGGGGCGTCTATGGCTACACCTTC	CASSLAAGGVYGYTF
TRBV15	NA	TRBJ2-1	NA	TGTGCCACCAGCAGAGTGGACGGTGAGCAGTTCTTC	CATSRVDGEQFF
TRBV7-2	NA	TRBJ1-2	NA	TGTGCCAGCAGCTTAGGGTTACGGGACTATGGCTACACCTTC	CASSLGLRDYGYTF
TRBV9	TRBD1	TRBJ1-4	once	TGTGCCAGCAGCTACTCCTCGGGACAGGGGGAAAAACTGTTTTTT	CASSYSSGQGEKLFF
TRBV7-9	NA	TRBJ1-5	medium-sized	TGTGCCAGCAGCTCCGACAGAAACAATCAGCCCCAGCATTTT	CASSSDRNNQPQHF
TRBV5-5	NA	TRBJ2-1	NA	TGTGCCAGCAGCTTGACTCTCGATGAGCAGTTCTTC	CASSLTLDEQFF
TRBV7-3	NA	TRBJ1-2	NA	TGTGCCAGCAGCTTCCCCTCCGGCTATGGCTACACCTTC	CASSFPSGYGYTF
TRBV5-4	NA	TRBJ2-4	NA	TGTGCCAGCAGCTTGCCAGGGCAAAACATTCAGTACTTC	CASSLPGQNIQYF
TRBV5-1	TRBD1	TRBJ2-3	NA	TGCGCCAGCAGCTTGGTGACAGGGCCCACAGATACGCAGTATTTT	CASSLVTGPTDTQYF
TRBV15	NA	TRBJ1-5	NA	TGTGCCACCAGCAGTCAACGGGGGGGTTTTGGCAATCAGCCCCAGCATTTT	CATSSQRGGFGNQPQHF
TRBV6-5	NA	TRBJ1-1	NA	TGTGCCAGCAGTTACTCAGGGGGAGGTGAAGCTTTCTTT	CASSYSGGGEAFF
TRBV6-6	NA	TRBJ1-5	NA	TGTGCCAGCAGTTCCAATTGGGGGGCTCAGCCCCAGCATTTT	CASSSNWGAQPQHF
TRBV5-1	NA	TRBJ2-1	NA	TGCGCCAGCAGCTTGTTGGTGAGTCGGGGGCCTGACTCCTACAATGAGCAGTTCTTC	CASSLLVSRGPDSYNEQFF
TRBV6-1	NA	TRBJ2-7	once	TGTGCCAGCACCGAACCAGGGACCCTCACCGAGCAGTACTTC	CASTEPGTLTEQYF
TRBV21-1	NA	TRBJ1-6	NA	TGTGCCAGCAGCAAGCCTACAGGACGTTCACCCCTCCACTTT	CASSKPTGRSPLHF
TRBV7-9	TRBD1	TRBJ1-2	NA	TGTGCCAGCAGCCAGGGGTCAGGGGGCAACTATGGCTACACCTTC	CASSQGSGGNYGYTF
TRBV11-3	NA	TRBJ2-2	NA	TGTGCCAGCAGCACCATCAGGGGCGGTAACACCGGGGAGCTGTTTTTT	CASSTIRGGNTGELFF
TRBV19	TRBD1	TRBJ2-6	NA	TGTGCCAGTAGTCATCCGGGACAGGGAATTTCTGGGGCCAACGTCCTGACTTTC	CASSHPGQGISGANVLTF